Listed here are 20 T cell receptor beta chains from one sample, sequenced in a study of cytomegalovirus exposure and HLA in healthy donors. The PCR had 60 Vbeta and 13 Jbeta primers. The data were produced by immunoSEQ multiplex PCR, yet TCRdb's version contains in-frame clones alone and is incomplete. The profile shows some 180,000 clones, around 80% of them singletons. Input material: PBMCs. The receptors stem from a girl between 5 and 17 years old in good health and CMV-seropositive.

This clone has a single count. This chain links TRBV5-1 with TRBJ2-2; the D gene is possibly TRBD1 (5 bases). V was pared by 0 bases and J by 4 bases, with 19 bases between. CDR3 length: 18 amino acids. Germline V lookup: CDR1 SGHRS, CDR2 YFSETQ. This chain's CDR3 is CASSLDQIGALTTGELFF. The CDR3 DNA follows: TGCGCCAGCAGCTTGGACCAAATTGGGGCTCTTACCACCGGGGAGCTGTTTTTT. The full variable domain, with the rest looked up from reference TRBV5-1 and TRBJ2-2, is KAGVTQTPRYLIKTRGQQVTLSCSPISGHRSVSWYQQTPGQGLQFLFEYFSETQRNKGNFPGRFSGRQFSNSRSEMNVSTLELGDSALYLCASSLDQIGALTTGELFFGEGSRLTVL.

This chain uses TRBV7-3 with TRBJ2-3, with D possibly being TRBD1 (5 bases). The CDR3 length is 15 residues. Germline values: CDR1 SGHTA, CDR2 FQGTGA. V lost 2 bases and J 2 bases, leaving 11 bases between the germline ends. For the CDR3, the DNA is TGTGCCAGCAGCTTAGCAGGGCTTACCACAGATACGCAGTATTTT. It is translated as CASSLAGLTTDTQYF.

The rearrangement joins TRBV4-2 to TRBJ2-3, with D perhaps matching TRBD2 (5 bases). The CDR3 contains 14 residues. Germline loops: CDR1 LGHNA, CDR2 YNFKEQ. The V end was cut by 3 bases, the J end by 4 bases, with 11 bases between. The CDR3 here is CASSQTGLADTQYF. CDR3 coding DNA: TGTGCCAGCAGCCAGACCGGACTGGCAGATACGCAGTATTTT.

V usage is TRBV4-3 and J usage is TRBJ2-1; TRBD2 matches 10 bases. The CDR3 is 16 residues long. Germline V CDR1 and CDR2: LGHNA, YSLEER. Losses at the gene ends were 1 base for V and 10 bases for J; bases not matched to a gene: 10. The CDR3 coding sequence is TGCGCCAGCAGCCAAGGAAGGACTAGCGGTATATGGGAGCAGTTCTTC. Translated: CASSQGRTSGIWEQFF.

The chain combines TRBV6-1 with TRBJ1-2; unclear D gene. Deletions cut 8 bases from V and 2 bases from J, with 15 bases between. Germline lookup yields CDR1 MNHNS and CDR2 SASEGT. This CDR3 has 14 residues. CDR3 residues: CASGGFGGNYGYTF. For the CDR3, the DNA is TGTGCCAGCGGAGGGTTTGGAGGGAACTATGGCTACACCTTC.

This clone has just a few counts. The rearrangement uses TRBV6-5 and TRBJ1-4, with 9 bases fitting TRBD1. CDR1 and CDR2 from the germline V gene are MNHEY and SVGAGI. The CDR3 is 15 residues long. Trimming at V came to 2 bases and at J to 5 bases, leaving 3 bases not matched to a gene. In DNA form, the CDR3 reads TGTGCCAGCAGTTACGGGGACAGGGAAAATGAAAAACTGTTTTTT. This gives the protein CASSYGDRENEKLFF.

In DNA form, the CDR3 reads TGTGCCAGCAGCTCCCTCCGGGTTTACACCTACGAGCAGTACTTC. This translates into CASSSLRVYTYEQYF. This chain uses TRBV27 with TRBJ2-7, with unresolved D. The CDR3 is 15 amino acids. V lost 6 bases and J lost 2, with 17 bases in between. Germline V gene sequence: CDR1 MNHEY, CDR2 SMNVEV (reference sequence).

The chain joins TRBV15 to TRBJ1-3, with 8 bases identical to TRBD1. The CDR3 sequence is 13 residues long. Looked up from germline, CDR1 is LNHNV and CDR2 is YYDKDF (reference sequence). The trim removed 6 bases at V and 2 bases at J, leaving 0 bases unmatched. CDR3 nucleotides: TGTGCCACCAGGACAGGGGCTGGAAACACCATATATTTT. The encoded protein is CATRTGAGNTIYF.

The rearrangement joins TRBV27 to TRBJ2-5, with 9 positions matching TRBD1. The CDR3 is 13 amino acids. After removal of 6 bases from V and 4 bases from J, the junction contained 3 bases not matched to a gene. Germline V CDR1 and CDR2: MNHEY, SMNVEV (reference sequence). This CDR3 reads CASRGQGRETQYF. CDR3 coding DNA: TGTGCCAGCAGAGGACAGGGGAGAGAGACCCAGTACTTC.

The chain couples TRBV28 to TRBJ1-5; 7 bases map to TRBD1. This CDR3 spans 16 amino acids. V was clipped by 2 bases and J by 6 bases; unmatched bases: 10. Germline loops: CDR1 MDHEN, CDR2 SYDVKM. CDR3 nucleotides: TGTGCCAGCAGTTTACCGAGAGGGGGCGGTGGTCAGCCCCAGCATTTT. As protein: CASSLPRGGGGQPQHF.

This clone was observed a few times. CDR3 nucleotides: TGTGCCAGCAGTTATCAGGACAGGGCTTCCTACGAGCAGTACTTC. It yields the protein CASSYQDRASYEQYF. The rearrangement links TRBV6-5 to TRBJ2-7, with 8 bases fitting TRBD1. V shed 3 bases, J shed 1 base, and the junction held 5 bases outside the gene matches. This CDR3 contains 15 residues. Germline V gives CDR1 MNHEY, CDR2 SVGAGI.

For this clone: Sequence at one end of the junction differs from germline and may be a read error. V gene TRBV7-7 combines with J gene TRBJ2-7; D is perhaps TRBD1 (6 bases). CDR1 and CDR2 from the germline V gene are SSHAT and FNYEAQ (reference sequence). The CDR3 length is 14 residues. CDR3 DNA: TGTGCTAGCAGCTATGATTCACAGGGTTCCGAGCAGTACTTC. As protein: CASSYDSQGSEQYF.

This chain joins TRBV27 and TRBJ2-2, with 13 bases fitting TRBD2. The CDR3 is 16 amino acids. V gave up 6 bases and J gave up 7 bases; unmatched junction bases: 8. Germline CDR1 reads MNHEY; CDR2 reads SMNVEV (reference sequence). The CDR3 nucleotides read TGTGCCAGCAGAAACCTGACTAGCGGGAGGCGCGGGGAGCTGTTTTTT. Protein: CASRNLTSGRRGELFF.

The rearrangement joins TRBV9 to TRBJ2-3; D is possibly TRBD2 (6 bases). This CDR3 has 14 amino acids. CDR1 and CDR2 (germline): SGDLS, YYNGEE. V was pared by 0 bases and J by 6 bases, with 11 bases between. Here the CDR3 reads CASSVVLGGDTQYF. CDR3 coding DNA: TGTGCCAGCAGCGTAGTGTTGGGGGGTGATACGCAGTATTTT.

This clone was seen only once. V gene TRBV4-1 combines with J gene TRBJ2-7; 9 bases map to TRBD1. Trimming cost V 6 bases and J 2 bases; bases outside gene matches: 8. The CDR3 contains 15 residues. Germline values: CDR1 MGHRA, CDR2 YSYEKL. As DNA, the CDR3 is TGCGCCAGCAGTCGAGCGGGACAGGGTACCTACGAGCAGTACTTC. This encodes CASSRAGQGTYEQYF.

The chain couples TRBV10-3 to TRBJ2-2; TRBD2 aligns across 9 bases. Germline loops: CDR1 ENHRY, CDR2 SYGVKD. Trimming took 7 bases from V and 8 from J; bases not matched to a gene: 8. The CDR3 sequence is 14 residues long. DNA of the CDR3: TGTGCCATCAAACCGGGACTAGCTTCTGGGGAGCTGTTTTTT. This gives the protein CAIKPGLASGELFF.

In its sample, this clone was seen a few times. This chain connects TRBV6-5 to TRBJ1-1, with D unresolved. The germline CDR1 and CDR2 sequences are MNHEY and SVGAGI. The CDR3 sequence is 15 residues long. V was shortened by 0 bases and J by 0 bases, with 8 bases between the two germline ends. The CDR3: CASSYSRPMNTEAFF. The CDR3 bases are TGTGCCAGCAGTTACTCGCGCCCAATGAACACTGAAGCTTTCTTT.

The V call is TRBV6-5, the J call TRBJ1-1, with D unclear. CDR1 is MNHEY, CDR2 SVGAGI, per germline. CDR3 size: 14 residues. The V and J ends lost 8 bases and 1 base respectively, with 14 bases between them. The CDR3 is CASRYGLGNTEAFF. CDR3 nucleotide sequence: TGTGCCAGCCGGTATGGGCTCGGGAACACTGAAGCTTTCTTT.

V is TRBV10-1 and J is TRBJ2-1; 9 bases are a match to TRBD2. Trimming cost V 0 bases and J 0 bases; bases outside gene matches: 9. Germline-derived CDR1 and CDR2 are WNHNN and SYGVQD (reference sequence). The CDR3 totals 19 residues. The CDR3 region has the DNA TGCGCCAGCAGTGAGTCGTGGGGTAGCGGGAGAAGCTCCTACAATGAGCAGTTCTTC. It specifies CASSESWGSGRSSYNEQFF.

J is TRBJ2-1 and V is TRBV6-1; D is possibly TRBD2 (6 bases). The ends were cut back, 4 bases at V and 3 bases at J, with 13 bases in the middle. The CDR3 runs to 15 residues. Germline CDR1 reads MNHNS; CDR2 reads SASEGT. The CDR3 DNA reads TGTGCCAGCAGTGTTAGAGTAGCGGACTACAATGAGCAGTTCTTC. It specifies CASSVRVADYNEQFF.